This is a list of T cell receptor beta chains from one sample in a study of identical twins. MiXCR, applied by TCRdb to the 5' RACE reads, yields one record per CDR3 protein. The table lists around 1.7 million distinct CDR3 sequences, less than 40% of them singletons. Sequencing used cord blood. All receptors derive from a newborn girl in good health. Both conserved end residues are part of each CDR3. A D gene is named only where the DNA matches it firmly. Some rows mark clone size as missing; the rest say once, few, many or name a class of expanded clone.

J: TRBJ2-5; size: .; D: TRBD2; V: TRBV20-1; CDR3: CSARERGLADHNEQYF; DNA: TGCAGTGCTAGGGAGAGGGGACTAGCGGACCACAATGAGCAGTACTTC
J: TRBJ2-3; size: .; D: TRBD2; V: TRBV12-3/TRBV12-4; CDR3: CASRPAGSRTDTQYF; DNA: TGTGCCAGCAGGCCAGCGGGGTCTAGAACAGATACGCAGTATTTT
J: TRBJ2-5; size: few; D: TRBD2; V: TRBV3-1; CDR3: CASSQGTSGGAETQYF; DNA: TGTGCCAGCAGCCAAGGGACTAGCGGGGGGGCAGAGACCCAGTACTTC
J: TRBJ2-3; size: many; D: .; V: TRBV29-1; CDR3: CSVEDPQGGDTQYF; DNA: TGCAGCGTTGAAGACCCGCAGGGAGGAGATACGCAGTATTTT
J: TRBJ2-7; size: .; D: .; V: TRBV12-3/TRBV12-4; CDR3: CASSFEGRRDEQYF; DNA: TGTGCCAGCAGTTTCGAGGGGCGTCGGGACGAGCAGTACTTC
J: TRBJ1-1; size: .; D: TRBD1; V: TRBV5-1; CDR3: CASSSRGGLNTEAFF; DNA: TGCGCCAGCAGCTCCAGGGGGGGCTTGAACACTGAAGCTTTCTTT
J: TRBJ2-3; size: .; D: .; V: TRBV9; CDR3: CASSVGTLTDTQYF; DNA: TGTGCCAGCAGCGTAGGGACACTCACAGATACGCAGTATTTT
J: TRBJ1-1; size: once; D: .; V: TRBV5-6; CDR3: CASSWVRGEAFF; DNA: TGTGCCAGCAGCTGGGTGAGGGGTGAAGCTTTCTTT
J: TRBJ2-5; size: many; D: .; V: TRBV14; CDR3: CASSQVLSQWQETQYF; DNA: TGTGCCAGCAGCCAAGTATTGTCACAATGGCAAGAGACCCAGTACTTC
J: TRBJ2-4; size: few; D: TRBD1; V: TRBV28; CDR3: CASSLQPQGVLNIQYF; DNA: TGTGCCAGCAGCTTACAACCACAGGGGGTGTTAAACATTCAGTACTTC
J: TRBJ2-3; size: .; D: TRBD1; V: TRBV5-8; CDR3: CASSWRTGSTDTQYF; DNA: TGTGCCAGCAGCTGGCGGACAGGGAGCACAGATACGCAGTATTTT
J: TRBJ2-3; size: .; D: TRBD2; V: TRBV6-6; CDR3: CASSSRTSGGPTDTQYF; DNA: TGTGCCAGCAGTTCGCGGACTAGCGGGGGCCCCACAGATACGCAGTATTTT
J: TRBJ2-1; size: few; D: .; V: TRBV12-5; CDR3: CASGLSTTYNEQFF; DNA: TGTGCTAGTGGTTTGTCGACTACCTACAATGAGCAGTTCTTC
J: TRBJ2-7; size: .; D: TRBD1; V: TRBV9; CDR3: CASQTGWYYNEQYF; DNA: TGTGCCAGCCAGACAGGGTGGTATTACAATGAGCAGTACTTC
J: TRBJ2-5; size: .; D: .; V: TRBV2; CDR3: CASIILGAQAETQYF; DNA: TGTGCCAGCATTATACTAGGGGCTCAGGCAGAGACCCAGTACTTC
J: TRBJ2-5; size: many; D: .; V: TRBV28; CDR3: CASSRGLVQETQYF; DNA: TGTGCCAGCAGCCGGGGACTGGTACAAGAGACCCAGTACTTC
J: TRBJ2-1; size: few; D: .; V: TRBV20-1; CDR3: CSAKVIGRDGEQFF; DNA: TGCAGTGCAAAAGTAATAGGGCGGGACGGTGAGCAGTTCTTC
J: TRBJ2-1; size: few; D: TRBD1; V: TRBV4-1; CDR3: CASTDRVYNEQFF; DNA: TGCGCCAGCACCGACAGGGTATACAATGAGCAGTTCTTC
J: TRBJ2-1; size: many; D: TRBD2; V: TRBV20-1; CDR3: CSAGLAGGYNEQFF; DNA: TGCAGTGCTGGACTAGCGGGGGGCTACAATGAGCAGTTCTTC
J: TRBJ2-1; size: .; D: TRBD2; V: TRBV2; CDR3: CASWVAGGNNEQFF; DNA: TGTGCCAGCTGGGTAGCGGGGGGGAACAATGAGCAGTTCTTC
J: TRBJ2-1; size: few; D: .; V: TRBV20-1; CDR3: CSIRGPWGNEQFF; DNA: TGCAGCATTAGGGGACCTTGGGGCAATGAGCAGTTCTTC
J: TRBJ1-4; size: .; D: TRBD1; V: TRBV20-1; CDR3: CSAREGQGIQKLFF; DNA: TGCAGTGCTAGAGAGGGACAGGGGATCCAAAAACTGTTTTTT
J: TRBJ2-1; size: few; D: TRBD2; V: TRBV4-1; CDR3: CASSHGRAYNEQFF; DNA: TGCGCCAGCAGCCACGGGAGGGCCTACAATGAGCAGTTCTTC
J: TRBJ2-3; size: few; D: TRBD2; V: TRBV7-9; CDR3: CASSQTSVTTDTQYF; DNA: TGTGCCAGCAGCCAAACTAGCGTTACCACAGATACGCAGTATTTT
J: TRBJ1-1; size: few; D: TRBD1; V: TRBV12-3/TRBV12-4; CDR3: CATTGGMNTEAFF; DNA: TGTGCCACGACAGGGGGTATGAACACTGAAGCTTTCTTT
J: TRBJ1-1; size: .; D: TRBD1; V: TRBV20-1; CDR3: CSASRGLAEAFF; DNA: TGCAGTGCTAGCAGGGGGCTGGCTGAAGCTTTCTTT
J: TRBJ2-3; size: .; D: .; V: TRBV20-1; CDR3: CSASSRVTDTQYF; DNA: TGCAGTGCTAGCAGCAGGGTCACAGATACGCAGTATTTT
J: TRBJ2-3; size: few; D: .; V: TRBV5-4; CDR3: CASSLEATSTDTQYF; DNA: TGTGCCAGCAGCTTGGAGGCAACTAGCACAGATACGCAGTATTTT
J: TRBJ2-2; size: once; D: TRBD2; V: TRBV20-1; CDR3: CSARDTSGTGELFF; DNA: TGCAGTGCTAGAGATACTAGCGGGACAGGGGAGCTGTTTTTT
J: TRBJ2-3; size: .; D: TRBD2; V: TRBV4-2; CDR3: CASSQDMAGGLTDTQYF; DNA: TGTGCCAGCAGCCAAGATATGGCGGGGGGTCTCACAGATACGCAGTATTTT
J: TRBJ2-7; size: many; D: TRBD2; V: TRBV20-1; CDR3: CSARRGLEASEQYF; DNA: TGCAGTGCTAGGCGGGGACTAGAAGCTTCCGAGCAGTACTTC
J: TRBJ1-6; size: .; D: .; V: TRBV20-1; CDR3: CSARGGGRNSPLHF; DNA: TGCAGTGCTAGAGGGGGCGGGAGGAATTCACCCCTCCACTTT
J: TRBJ2-1; size: .; D: .; V: TRBV3-1; CDR3: CASSPRLTLGVPSYNEQFF; DNA: TGTGCCAGCAGCCCGCGGTTGACGCTGGGGGTCCCTTCCTACAATGAGCAGTTCTTC
J: TRBJ2-3; size: few; D: .; V: TRBV5-1; CDR3: CASSPPWGTDTQYF; DNA: TGCGCCAGCAGCCCCCCCTGGGGCACAGATACGCAGTATTTT
J: TRBJ2-1; size: many; D: .; V: TRBV10-3; CDR3: CAISETFNEQFF; DNA: TGTGCCATCAGTGAGACCTTCAATGAGCAGTTCTTC
J: TRBJ1-6; size: few; D: TRBD1; V: TRBV20-1; CDR3: CSARAGQGRNSPLHF; DNA: TGCAGTGCTAGGGCTGGACAGGGGAGAAATTCACCCCTCCACTTT
J: TRBJ1-5; size: .; D: .; V: TRBV20-1; CDR3: CSARDLQGVKPQHF; DNA: TGCAGTGCTAGAGATTTGCAGGGTGTTAAGCCCCAGCATTTT
J: TRBJ2-7; size: few; D: .; V: TRBV10-2; CDR3: CASSETVWTVSYEQYF; DNA: TGCGCCAGCAGTGAAACCGTGTGGACAGTCTCCTACGAGCAGTACTTC
J: TRBJ2-3; size: .; D: .; V: TRBV6-6; CDR3: CASSYEGNRDTQYF; DNA: TGTGCCAGCAGTTACGAGGGGAACCGAGATACGCAGTATTTT
J: TRBJ1-2; size: once; D: TRBD1; V: TRBV30; CDR3: CAWATGVRDYGYTF; DNA: TGTGCCTGGGCCACAGGGGTGAGGGACTATGGCTACACCTTC
J: TRBJ2-1; size: many; D: .; V: TRBV12-3/TRBV12-4; CDR3: CASSPNAGTPAEQFF; DNA: TGTGCCAGCAGTCCAAACGCAGGGACGCCGGCTGAGCAGTTCTTC
J: TRBJ2-5; size: .; D: .; V: TRBV5-1; CDR3: CASSGGTETYGQYF; DNA: TGCGCCAGCAGCGGAGGGACTGAAACCTACGGGCAGTACTTC
J: TRBJ2-5; size: many; D: TRBD2; V: TRBV20-1; CDR3: CSARGLAGVETQYF; DNA: TGCAGTGCTAGAGGGCTAGCGGGAGTTGAGACCCAGTACTTC
J: TRBJ1-1; size: few; D: .; V: TRBV7-9; CDR3: CASSPILSLNTEAFF; DNA: TGTGCCAGCAGCCCAATCCTGAGCCTGAACACTGAAGCTTTCTTT
J: TRBJ1-3; size: few; D: .; V: TRBV4-1; CDR3: CASSQAGGNSGNTIYF; DNA: TGCGCCAGCAGCCAAGCAGGAGGTAACTCTGGAAACACCATATATTTT
J: TRBJ2-7; size: few; D: TRBD2; V: TRBV20-1; CDR3: CSARDGTSGSINEQYF; DNA: TGCAGTGCTAGAGATGGCACTAGCGGGAGTATCAACGAGCAGTACTTC
J: TRBJ2-3; size: .; D: TRBD2; V: TRBV2; CDR3: CATQTSGSTDTQYF; DNA: TGTGCCACCCAGACTAGCGGGAGCACAGATACGCAGTATTTT
J: TRBJ1-1; size: .; D: .; V: TRBV3-1; CDR3: CASSQDQDTPMNTEAFF; DNA: TGTGCCAGCAGCCAAGATCAGGACACCCCCATGAACACTGAAGCTTTCTTT
J: TRBJ2-7; size: few; D: .; V: TRBV4-1; CDR3: CASSQASTYEQYF; DNA: TGCGCCAGCAGCCAAGCTAGCACCTACGAGCAGTACTTC
J: TRBJ1-3; size: few; D: .; V: TRBV7-9; CDR3: CASSTHRLIEAGNTIYF; DNA: TGTGCCAGCAGCACACACCGACTGATCGAGGCAGGAAACACCATATATTTT
J: TRBJ1-5; size: .; D: .; V: TRBV28; CDR3: CASSFSVWSSNQPQHF; DNA: TGTGCCAGCAGTTTTTCCGTCTGGAGCTCCAATCAGCCCCAGCATTTT
J: TRBJ1-5; size: .; D: .; V: TRBV6-5; CDR3: CASKSRGGSNQPQHF; DNA: TGTGCCAGCAAAAGTAGGGGTGGAAGCAATCAGCCCCAGCATTTT
J: TRBJ1-1; size: many; D: .; V: TRBV29-1; CDR3: CSVDRGTEAFF; DNA: TGCAGCGTTGACAGGGGCACTGAAGCTTTCTTT
J: TRBJ2-7; size: few; D: .; V: TRBV14; CDR3: CASSTRLVRHEQYF; DNA: TGTGCCAGCAGCACCCGACTAGTTCGCCACGAGCAGTACTTC
J: TRBJ2-2; size: many; D: .; V: TRBV12-3/TRBV12-4; CDR3: CASSPGQNTGELFF; DNA: TGTGCCAGCAGTCCGGGACAGAACACCGGGGAGCTGTTTTTT
J: TRBJ2-5; size: .; D: .; V: TRBV2; CDR3: CASSVTVANEQYF; DNA: TGTGCCAGCAGTGTAACTGTGGCTAATGAGCAGTACTTC
J: TRBJ2-5; size: few; D: TRBD1; V: TRBV6-5; CDR3: CASSYSTGRQGQETQYF; DNA: TGTGCCAGCAGTTACTCGACGGGAAGACAGGGCCAAGAGACCCAGTACTTC